The entry below gives a single TCR beta chain sequence along with its context. Assay: immunoSEQ multiplex PCR; the TCRdb copy retains only in-frame clones and omits some. The sample lists approximately 130,000 clones, around 87% occurring once. These data are taken from a study of control samples from healthy donors and cancer patients. This CDR3 region has 14 residues. Germline CDR1 reads MGHRA; CDR2 reads YSYEKL. The V gene lost 1 base and the J gene lost 6 bases, with 12 bases spanning the gap. The sequencing sample was made of blood. The chain carries TRBV4-1 and TRBJ1-1; no definite D call. This sequence originates from a man aged 55 to 70 in good health. The CDR3 here is CASSQGHTNPEAFF. CDR3 coding DNA: TGCGCCAGCAGCCAAGGACATACTAACCCTGAAGCTTTCTTT.